This TCR beta chain was retrieved from a study of cytomegalovirus exposure and HLA in healthy donors. Study results and limitations: In vitro experiments confirmed that a few CMV-associated chains were specific for CMV antigens. The classifier reportedly diagnosed cytomegalovirus status with high specificity and sensitivity.

Germline V gene sequence: CDR1 SGHAT, CDR2 FQNNGV. The V and J ends lost 5 bases and 9 bases respectively, with 17 bases between them. There are 14 residues in the CDR3. PCR primers comprised 60 Vbeta and 13 Jbeta primers. Here immunoSEQ multiplex PCR was the method, and the copy in TCRdb shows in-frame clones only, minus some. This sample has more than 95,000 clones, with 60% to 85% found just once. In regard to this clone: Antigen: not known.

This chain uses TRBV11-2 with TRBJ2-1; TRBD2 might be the D (6 bases). This TCR was recovered from a man aged 50 or older in good health and CMV-seropositive. The sequenced sample was PBMCs. The CDR3 DNA reads as TGTGCCAGCAGCGTGGGACTGGTGTCGGGTGAGCAGTTCTTC. Its translation: CASSVGLVSGEQFF. The full variable domain, with the rest looked up from reference TRBV11-2 and TRBJ2-1, is EAGVAQSPRYKIIEKRQSVAFWCNPISGHATLYWYQQILGQGPKLLIQFQNNGVVDDSQLPKDRFSAERLKGVDSTLKIQPAKLEDSAVYLCASSVGLVSGEQFFGPGTRLTVL.